These 19 T cell receptor beta chains were sequenced from one sample in a study of blood T cell repertoires in COVID-19. Clones were sequenced by immunoSEQ multiplex PCR, and TCRdb holds only the in-frame ones, with some missing. The table has nearly 45,000 clones, 82% seen once. Sequencing was carried out using peripheral blood. These receptors were obtained from a human donor in a cohort sampled during active COVID-19.

This chain uses TRBV20-1 with TRBJ1-1; D gene unclear. The CDR3 is 11 residues long. The V end lost 3 bases, the J end lost 5 bases, and 7 bases lay between the germline ends. Germline values: CDR1 DFQATT, CDR2 SNEGSKA (reference sequence). The CDR3 is CSASIDTEAFF. As DNA, the CDR3 is TGCAGTGCTAGTATAGATACTGAAGCTTTCTTT.

The chain couples TRBV6-2 or TRBV6-3 to TRBJ1-2, with unresolved D. This CDR3 is 17 amino acids long. Germline assignment: CDR1 MNHEY and CDR2 SVGEGT. V lost 0 bases and J lost 1, with 15 bases in between. The DNA for the CDR3 is TGTGCCAGCAGTTACTCCATCGACACCTATAGTAACTATGGCTACACCTTC. Its protein product is CASSYSIDTYSNYGYTF.

The chain recombines TRBV30 with TRBJ1-5; no clear D. Trimming left V 3 bases short and J 0 bases short, with 12 bases between. This CDR3 has 15 amino acids. Germline CDR1 is GTSNPN and CDR2 is SVGIG (reference sequence). Written as DNA, the CDR3 is TGTGCCTGGAGCCAAGGGAGGTATAGCAATCAGCCCCAGCATTTT. The encoded protein is CAWSQGRYSNQPQHF.

The rearrangement uses TRBV14 and TRBJ2-1; 8 nucleotides align to TRBD2. Per the germline V gene, CDR1 is SGHDN and CDR2 is FVKESK. V gave up 10 bases and J gave up 6 bases; unmatched junction bases: 11. This CDR3 has 14 residues. CDR3 amino acids: CANGIAGYTNEQFF. The DNA of the CDR3 is TGTGCCAACGGGATAGCGGGATACACCAATGAGCAGTTCTTC. Combining the CDR3 with reference TRBV14 and TRBJ2-1 gives the whole variable domain EAGVTQFPSHSVIEKGQTVTLRCDPISGHDNLYWYRRVMGKEIKFLLHFVKESKQDESGMPNNRFLAERTGGTYSTLKVQPAELEDSGVYFCANGIAGYTNEQFFGPGTRLTVL.

The genes are TRBV21-1 and TRBJ1-1; the D call of TRBD1 is as the table states it, not checked on the DNA. TRBV21-1 is noted as a pseudogene. This CDR3 is built from 16 residues. The CDR3 sequence: CAILIGTGGFYTEAFF. CDR3 bases: TGTGCCATCCTGATAGGGACAGGGGGGTTCTATACTGAAGCTTTCTTT.

The V gene is TRBV7-3, the J gene TRBJ2-1; no reliable D call. Trimming cost V 0 bases and J 2 bases, with 8 bases left between them. Germline assignment: CDR1 SGHTA and CDR2 FQGTGA. This CDR3 contains 15 residues. The CDR3 is CASSLTGGPYNEQFF. In DNA, the CDR3 is TGTGCCAGCAGCTTAACTGGTGGGCCCTACAATGAGCAGTTCTTC.

V is TRBV5-1 and J is TRBJ2-5, with D uncertain. CDR1 is SGHRS, CDR2 YFSETQ, per germline. The CDR3 contains 12 residues. V was trimmed by 5 bases and J by 4 bases, leaving 9 bases between them. The CDR3 loop is CASSSFGETQYF. CDR3 coding DNA: TGCGCCAGCAGTTCCTTCGGAGAGACCCAGTACTTC.

CDR3 in DNA: TGTGCCAGCAGGCCTACTAGCGTGGCAGATACGCAGTATTTT. It is translated as CASRPTSVADTQYF. The chain is built from TRBV6-5 and TRBJ2-3, with TRBD2 matching over 7 bases. CDR3 length equals 14 residues. The ends lost 6 bases at V and 4 bases at J; junction bases unmatched: 7. Looked up from germline, CDR1 is MNHEY and CDR2 is SVGAGI.

The CDR3 reads CASSILAANTGELFF. DNA for the CDR3: TGTGCCAGCAGTATACTAGCGGCGAACACCGGGGAGCTGTTTTTT. J is TRBJ2-2 and V is TRBV6-5, with TRBD2 matching 8 bases. Germline CDR1 is MNHEY and CDR2 is SVGAGI. The junction had 2 bases not matched to a gene; V was cut back by 5 bases and J by 0 bases. The CDR3 length is 15 residues.

V is TRBV10-1 and J is TRBJ2-7; the match to TRBD2 covers 7 bases. CDR1 and CDR2 (germline): WNHNN, SYGVQD (reference sequence). CDR3 length: 14 residues. V gave up 6 bases and J gave up 6 bases; unmatched junction bases: 11. The CDR3 sequence: CASSSGTPSGEQYF. The CDR3 nucleotides read TGCGCCAGCAGCAGCGGGACTCCGTCCGGCGAGCAGTACTTC.

This clone was found once. This chain links TRBV6-5 with TRBJ2-7, with 9 bases aligning to TRBD1. Germline CDR1 reads MNHEY; CDR2 reads SVGAGI. J lost 4 bases, V lost 8 bases, and 6 bases had no gene match. The CDR3 sequence is 13 residues long. The CDR3 nucleotides read TGTGCCAGCGTTCAGGACAGGGGTTACGAGCAGTACTTC. Translation gives CASVQDRGYEQYF.

The V and J genes are TRBV19 and TRBJ2-2; 9 positions match TRBD1. V lost 6 bases to trimming and J lost 5 bases; unmatched junction nucleotides: 4. CDR3 length: 14 amino acids. CDR1 and CDR2 from the germline V gene are LNHDA and SQIVND (reference sequence). The CDR3, as DNA: TGTGCCAGTAGGCGGACAGGGGATACCGGGGAGCTGTTTTTT. This translates into CASRRTGDTGELFF.

CDR3 DNA: TGTGCCAGTAGTGCACCGGGACAGGGGCTCTACGAGCAGTACTTC. The encoded protein is CASSAPGQGLYEQYF. The genes are TRBV19 and TRBJ2-7; 10 nucleotides match TRBD1. The CDR3 loop spans 15 amino acids. Germline V gene data show CDR1 as LNHDA and CDR2 as SQIVND (reference sequence). After removal of 5 bases from V and 3 bases from J, the junction contained 7 bases not matched to a gene.

This chain links TRBV4-1 with TRBJ2-2; D is perhaps TRBD2 (6 bases). Germline V gives CDR1 MGHRA, CDR2 YSYEKL. V lost 2 bases, J lost 1 base, and 8 bases lay in between. The CDR3 covers 15 residues. This CDR3 reads CASSQYGGNTGELFF. The CDR3, as DNA: TGCGCCAGCAGCCAATACGGGGGGAACACCGGGGAGCTGTTTTTT.

V and J are TRBV5-1 and TRBJ2-3; the D is unclear. Germline CDR1 SGHRS, CDR2 YFSETQ. V gave up 1 base and J gave up 1 base, with 7 bases separating them. This CDR3 contains 14 residues. The CDR3 loop is CASSLSFGTDTQYF. The CDR3 nucleotides read TGCGCCAGCAGCTTGAGCTTCGGCACAGATACGCAGTATTTT.

The genes are TRBV7-2 and TRBJ2-5; 8 bases agree with TRBD2. Trimming cost V 2 bases and J 5 bases; bases outside gene matches: 13. Per germline, CDR1 SGHTA and CDR2 FQGNSA. This CDR3 contains 17 residues. CDR3 sequence reads: CASSLMRGAGLGETQYF. The CDR3 nucleotides are TGTGCCAGCAGCTTAATGCGGGGGGCGGGACTTGGGGAGACCCAGTACTTC.

The gene calls are TRBV30 and TRBJ1-5; D perhaps matches TRBD1 (6 bases). Looked up from germline, CDR1 is GTSNPN and CDR2 is SVGIG (reference sequence). The CDR3 extends over 15 amino acids. Trimming cost V 1 base and J 2 bases, with 12 bases left between them. The CDR3 DNA reads TGTGCCTGGAGTGCTGACAAGGGGGGCAATCAGCCCCAGCATTTT. Amino acid sequence: CAWSADKGGNQPQHF.

The chain is built from TRBV3-1 (or the pseudogene TRBV3-2) and TRBJ1-2; the D is unclear. The CDR3 totals 14 residues. CDR1 and CDR2 from the germline V gene are LGHDT and YNNKEL (reference sequence). V lost 0 bases, J lost 4 bases, and 9 bases lay in between. CDR3 loop: CASSQEWAGYGYTF. The CDR3 nucleotides are TGTGCCAGCAGCCAAGAATGGGCAGGCTATGGCTACACCTTC.

This clone appeared once. The gene calls are TRBV28 and TRBJ2-3; 10 bases map to TRBD2. The CDR3 runs to 16 residues. The junction had 9 bases not matched to a gene; V was cut back by 8 bases and J by 1 base. CDR1 MDHEN and CDR2 SYDVKM come from the germline V gene. As DNA, the CDR3 is TGTGCCAGCGGAATGACCGGGACTAGCGGCACAGATACGCAGTATTTT. It codes for CASGMTGTSGTDTQYF.